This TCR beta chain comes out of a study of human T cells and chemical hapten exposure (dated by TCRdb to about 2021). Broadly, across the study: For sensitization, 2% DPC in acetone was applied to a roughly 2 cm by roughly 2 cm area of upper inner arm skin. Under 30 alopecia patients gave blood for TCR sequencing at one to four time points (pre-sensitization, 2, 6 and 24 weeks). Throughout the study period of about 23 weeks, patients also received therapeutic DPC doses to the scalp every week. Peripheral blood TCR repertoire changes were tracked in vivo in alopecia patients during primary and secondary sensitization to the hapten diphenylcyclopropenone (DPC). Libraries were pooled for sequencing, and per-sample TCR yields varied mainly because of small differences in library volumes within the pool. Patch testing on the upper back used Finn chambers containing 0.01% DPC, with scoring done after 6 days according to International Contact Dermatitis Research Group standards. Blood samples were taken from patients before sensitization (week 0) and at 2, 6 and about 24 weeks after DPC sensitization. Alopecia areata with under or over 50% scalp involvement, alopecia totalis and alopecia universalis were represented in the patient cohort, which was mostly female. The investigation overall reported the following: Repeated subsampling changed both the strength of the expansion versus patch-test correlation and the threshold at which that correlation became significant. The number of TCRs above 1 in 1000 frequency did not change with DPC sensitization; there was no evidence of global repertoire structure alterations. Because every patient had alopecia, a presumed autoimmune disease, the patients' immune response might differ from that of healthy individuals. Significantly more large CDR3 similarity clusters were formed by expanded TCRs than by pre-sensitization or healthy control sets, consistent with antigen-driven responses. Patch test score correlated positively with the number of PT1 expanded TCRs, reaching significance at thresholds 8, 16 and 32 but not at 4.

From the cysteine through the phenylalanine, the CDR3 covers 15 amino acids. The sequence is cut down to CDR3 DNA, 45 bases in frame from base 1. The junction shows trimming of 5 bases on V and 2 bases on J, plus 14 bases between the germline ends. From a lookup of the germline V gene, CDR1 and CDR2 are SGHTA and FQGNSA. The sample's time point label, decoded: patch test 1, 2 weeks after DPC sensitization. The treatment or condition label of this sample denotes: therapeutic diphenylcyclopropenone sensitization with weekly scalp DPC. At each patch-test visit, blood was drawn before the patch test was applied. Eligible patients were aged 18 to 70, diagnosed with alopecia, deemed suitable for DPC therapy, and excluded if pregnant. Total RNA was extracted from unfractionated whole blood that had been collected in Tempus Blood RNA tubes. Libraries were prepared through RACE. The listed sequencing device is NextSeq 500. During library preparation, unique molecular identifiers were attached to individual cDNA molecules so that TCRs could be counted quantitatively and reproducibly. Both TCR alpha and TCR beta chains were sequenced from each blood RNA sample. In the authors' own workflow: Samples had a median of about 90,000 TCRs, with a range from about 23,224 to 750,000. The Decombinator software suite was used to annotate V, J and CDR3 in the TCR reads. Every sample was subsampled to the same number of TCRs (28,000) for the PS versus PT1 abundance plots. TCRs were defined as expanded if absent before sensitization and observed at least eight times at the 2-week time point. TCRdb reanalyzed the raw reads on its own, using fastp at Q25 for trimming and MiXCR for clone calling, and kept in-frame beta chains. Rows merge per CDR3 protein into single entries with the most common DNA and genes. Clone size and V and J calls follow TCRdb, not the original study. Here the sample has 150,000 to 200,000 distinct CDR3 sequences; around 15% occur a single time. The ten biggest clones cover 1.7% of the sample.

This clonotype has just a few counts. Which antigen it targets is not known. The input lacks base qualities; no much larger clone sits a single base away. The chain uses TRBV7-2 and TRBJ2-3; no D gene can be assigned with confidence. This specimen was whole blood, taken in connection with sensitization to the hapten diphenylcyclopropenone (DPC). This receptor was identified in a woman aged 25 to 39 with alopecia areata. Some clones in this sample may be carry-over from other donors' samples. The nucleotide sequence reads TGTGCCAGCAGCGCCCGGCTCATCAACACAGATACGCAGTATTTT. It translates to CASSARLINTDTQYF.